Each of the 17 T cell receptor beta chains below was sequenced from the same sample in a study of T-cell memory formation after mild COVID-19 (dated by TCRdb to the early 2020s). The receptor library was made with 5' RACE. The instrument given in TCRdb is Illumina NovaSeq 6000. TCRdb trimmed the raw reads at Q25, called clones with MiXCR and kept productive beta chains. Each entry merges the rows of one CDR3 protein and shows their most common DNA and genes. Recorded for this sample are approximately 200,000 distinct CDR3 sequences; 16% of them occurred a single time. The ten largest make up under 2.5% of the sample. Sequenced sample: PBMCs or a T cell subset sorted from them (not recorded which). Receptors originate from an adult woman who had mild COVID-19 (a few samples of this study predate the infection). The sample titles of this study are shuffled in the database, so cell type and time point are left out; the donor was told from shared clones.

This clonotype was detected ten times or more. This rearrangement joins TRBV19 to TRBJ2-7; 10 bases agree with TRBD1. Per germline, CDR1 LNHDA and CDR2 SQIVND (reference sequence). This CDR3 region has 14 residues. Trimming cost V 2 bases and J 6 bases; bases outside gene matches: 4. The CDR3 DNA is TGTGCCAGTAGTATAAGAGACAGGGGGCTCGAGCAGTACTTC. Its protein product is CASSIRDRGLEQYF.

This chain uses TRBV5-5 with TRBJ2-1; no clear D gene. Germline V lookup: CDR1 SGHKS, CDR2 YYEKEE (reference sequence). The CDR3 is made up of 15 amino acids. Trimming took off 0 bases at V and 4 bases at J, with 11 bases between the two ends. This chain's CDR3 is CASSLVPKGYNEQFF. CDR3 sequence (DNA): TGTGCCAGCAGCTTGGTTCCCAAAGGTTACAATGAGCAGTTCTTC.

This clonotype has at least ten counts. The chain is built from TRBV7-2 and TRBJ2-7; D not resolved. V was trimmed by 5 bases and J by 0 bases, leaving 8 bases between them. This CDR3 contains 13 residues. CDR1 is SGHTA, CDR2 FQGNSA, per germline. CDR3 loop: CASSPGVSYEQYF. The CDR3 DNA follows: TGTGCCAGCAGCCCGGGTGTCTCCTACGAGCAGTACTTC. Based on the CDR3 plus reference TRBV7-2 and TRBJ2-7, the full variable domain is GAGVSQSPSNKVTEKGKDVELRCDPISGHTALYWYRQSLGQGLEFLIYFQGNSAPDKSGLPSDRFSAERTGGSVSTLTIQRTQQEDSAVYLCASSPGVSYEQYFGPGTRLTVT.

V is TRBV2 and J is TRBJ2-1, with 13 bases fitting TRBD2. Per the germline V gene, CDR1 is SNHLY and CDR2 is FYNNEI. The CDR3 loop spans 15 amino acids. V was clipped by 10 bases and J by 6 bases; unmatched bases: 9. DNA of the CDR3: TGTGCCATCATTAGACTAGCGGGAGGTATCAATGAGCAGTTCTTC. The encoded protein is CAIIRLAGGINEQFF.

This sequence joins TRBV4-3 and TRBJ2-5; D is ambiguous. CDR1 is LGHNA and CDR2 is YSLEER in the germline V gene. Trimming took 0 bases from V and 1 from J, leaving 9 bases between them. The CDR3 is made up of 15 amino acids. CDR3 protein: CASSQEGPRQETQYF. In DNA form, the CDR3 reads TGCGCCAGCAGCCAAGAAGGCCCCCGCCAAGAGACCCAGTACTTC.

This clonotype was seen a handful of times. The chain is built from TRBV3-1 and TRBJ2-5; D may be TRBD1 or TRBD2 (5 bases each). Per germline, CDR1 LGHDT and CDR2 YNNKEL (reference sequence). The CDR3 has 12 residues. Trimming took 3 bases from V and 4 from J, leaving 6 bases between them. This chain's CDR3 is CASSHGAETQYF. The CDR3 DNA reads TGTGCCAGCAGCCACGGGGCAGAGACCCAGTACTTC.

The CDR3 DNA reads as TGTGCCACCAGTGATCCCTGGGACCTCCGAAGGACCCAGTACTTC. Its protein is CATSDPWDLRRTQYF. V usage is TRBV24-1 and J usage is TRBJ2-5; D could derive from TRBD1 or TRBD2 (5 bases each). The length of the CDR3 is 15 residues. The germline CDR1 and CDR2 sequences are KGHDR and SFDVKD. V was cut by 3 bases and J by 7 bases, with 17 bases left in between.

The CDR3 DNA is TGTGCTAGTGGTTTGGAACAGAACCAAGAGACCCAGTACTTC. Its protein is CASGLEQNQETQYF. V is TRBV12-5 and J is TRBJ2-5; D is unresolved. The CDR3 has 14 residues. Germline V lookup: CDR1 LGHNT, CDR2 FRNRAP. The ends were cut back, 1 base at V and 0 bases at J, with 6 bases in the middle.

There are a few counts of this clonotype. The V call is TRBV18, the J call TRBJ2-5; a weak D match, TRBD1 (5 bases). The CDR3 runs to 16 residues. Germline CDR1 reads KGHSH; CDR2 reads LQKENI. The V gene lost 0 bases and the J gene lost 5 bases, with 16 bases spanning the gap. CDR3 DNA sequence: TGTGCCAGCTCACCACCGAATCCTGGGGCGCGGGAGACCCAGTACTTC. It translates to CASSPPNPGARETQYF.

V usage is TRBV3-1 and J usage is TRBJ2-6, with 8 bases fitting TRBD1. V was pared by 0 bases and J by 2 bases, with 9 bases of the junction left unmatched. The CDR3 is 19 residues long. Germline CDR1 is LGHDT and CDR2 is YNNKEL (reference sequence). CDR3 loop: CASSQDSAGGLTGANVLTF. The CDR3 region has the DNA TGTGCCAGCAGCCAAGATTCGGCAGGGGGCCTCACTGGGGCCAACGTCCTGACTTTC.

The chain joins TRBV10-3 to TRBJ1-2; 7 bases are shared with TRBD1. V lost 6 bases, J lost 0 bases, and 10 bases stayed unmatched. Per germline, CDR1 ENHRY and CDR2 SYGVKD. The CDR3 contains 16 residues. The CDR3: CAISSQGTSTNYGYTF. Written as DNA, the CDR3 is TGTGCCATCAGCTCACAGGGGACGTCCACTAACTATGGCTACACCTTC.

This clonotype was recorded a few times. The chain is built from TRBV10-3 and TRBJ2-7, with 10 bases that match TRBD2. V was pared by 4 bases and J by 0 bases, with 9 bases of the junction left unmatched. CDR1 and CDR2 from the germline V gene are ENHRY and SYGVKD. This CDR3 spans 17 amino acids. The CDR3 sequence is CAISGLAGTSDSYEQYF. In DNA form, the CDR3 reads TGTGCCATCAGTGGACTAGCGGGTACCTCAGACTCCTACGAGCAGTACTTC.

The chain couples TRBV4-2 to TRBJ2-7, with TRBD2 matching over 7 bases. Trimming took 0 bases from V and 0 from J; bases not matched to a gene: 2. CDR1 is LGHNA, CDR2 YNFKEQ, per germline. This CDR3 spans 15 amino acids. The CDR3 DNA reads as TGTGCCAGCAGCCAAGAGGCTAGCGGCTCCTACGAGCAGTACTTC. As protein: CASSQEASGSYEQYF.

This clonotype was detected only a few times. Written as DNA, the CDR3 is TGCGCCAGCAGCGACCTCCTCCGGGACCAGGACTTAACCGGGGAGCTGTTTTTT. Amino acid sequence: CASSDLLRDQDLTGELFF. This rearrangement joins TRBV5-1 to TRBJ2-2; D may be TRBD1 or TRBD2 (5 bases each). In germline, CDR1 is SGHRS, CDR2 YFSETQ. The CDR3 has 18 amino acids. V dropped 4 bases and J dropped 5 bases, with 24 bases sitting between them.

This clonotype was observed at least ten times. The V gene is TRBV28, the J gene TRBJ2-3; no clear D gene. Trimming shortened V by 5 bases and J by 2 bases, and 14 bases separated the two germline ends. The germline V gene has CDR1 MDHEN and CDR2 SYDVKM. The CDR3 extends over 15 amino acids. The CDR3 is CASSPPAKHTDTQYF. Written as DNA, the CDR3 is TGTGCCAGCAGTCCGCCGGCCAAACACACAGATACGCAGTATTTT. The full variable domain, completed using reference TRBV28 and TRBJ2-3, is DVKVTQSSRYLVKRTGEKVFLECVQDMDHENMFWYRQDPGLGLRLIYFSYDVKMKEKGDIPEGYSVSREKKERFSLILESASTNQTSMYLCASSPPAKHTDTQYFGPGTRLTVL.

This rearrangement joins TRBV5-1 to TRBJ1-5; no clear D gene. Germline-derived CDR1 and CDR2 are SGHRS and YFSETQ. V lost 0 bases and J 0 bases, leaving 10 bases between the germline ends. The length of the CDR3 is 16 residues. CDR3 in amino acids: CASSLDGRHSNQPQHF. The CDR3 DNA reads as TGCGCCAGCAGCTTGGACGGGAGACATAGCAATCAGCCCCAGCATTTT.

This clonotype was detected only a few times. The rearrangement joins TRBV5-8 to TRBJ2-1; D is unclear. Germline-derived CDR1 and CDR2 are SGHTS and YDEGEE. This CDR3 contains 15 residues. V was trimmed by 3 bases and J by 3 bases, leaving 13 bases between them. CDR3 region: CASSSIPTSYNEQFF. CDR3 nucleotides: TGTGCCAGCAGCTCAATACCGACGAGCTACAATGAGCAGTTCTTC.